This T cell receptor (beta chain) was recovered during a study of cytomegalovirus exposure and HLA in healthy donors. V lost 4 bases to trimming and J lost 1 base, with 22 bases between them. Germline CDR1 and CDR2: SGHNT and YYREEE (reference sequence). This CDR3 comprises 18 residues. TCRdb's table, derived via immunoSEQ multiplex PCR, lists solely in-frame clones and lacks some. The sample lists 130,000 to 150,000 clones, 89% occurring once. V and J are TRBV5-4 and TRBJ2-3; D is possibly TRBD1 (6 bases). The receptor was derived from a woman under 30 in good health and CMV-seropositive. The sequenced material came from PBMCs. CDR3 loop: CASSPGSTGTTRTDTQYF. In nucleotides, the CDR3 is TGTGCCAGCAGCCCGGGATCTACAGGGACCACACGCACAGATACGCAGTATTTT. Full variable domain (missing parts from reference TRBV5-4 and TRBJ2-3): ETGVTQSPTHLIKTRGQQVTLRCSSQSGHNTVSWYQQALGQGPQFIFQYYREEENGRGNFPPRFSGLQFPNYSSELNVNALELDDSALYLCASSPGSTGTTRTDTQYFGPGTRLTVL.